The TCR beta chain under discussion was sequenced for a study of beta chain features in type 1 diabetes. The germline V gene encodes CDR1 SGHTA and CDR2 FQGNSA. Trimming cost V 5 bases and J 0 bases; bases outside gene matches: 11. The CDR3 is made up of 18 amino acids. Since all of the isolated RNA was reverse transcribed, expressed TCRB transcripts were what got sequenced. The protocol was immunoSEQ multiplex PCR, while the TCRdb copy is restricted to in-frame clones and leaves out a portion. This table holds 15,000 to 20,000 clones, about 50% found once. This clone appeared a few times. The sample taken for sequencing was stem cell memory CD4+ T cells from blood. The sequence was collected from a young man in good health. The rearrangement joins TRBV7-2 to TRBJ2-3, with TRBD2 identical over 10 bases. The CDR3 sequence: CASSRKLAGDTSTDTQYF. For the CDR3, the DNA is TGTGCCAGCAGCAGAAAGCTAGCGGGGGATACTAGCACAGATACGCAGTATTTT.